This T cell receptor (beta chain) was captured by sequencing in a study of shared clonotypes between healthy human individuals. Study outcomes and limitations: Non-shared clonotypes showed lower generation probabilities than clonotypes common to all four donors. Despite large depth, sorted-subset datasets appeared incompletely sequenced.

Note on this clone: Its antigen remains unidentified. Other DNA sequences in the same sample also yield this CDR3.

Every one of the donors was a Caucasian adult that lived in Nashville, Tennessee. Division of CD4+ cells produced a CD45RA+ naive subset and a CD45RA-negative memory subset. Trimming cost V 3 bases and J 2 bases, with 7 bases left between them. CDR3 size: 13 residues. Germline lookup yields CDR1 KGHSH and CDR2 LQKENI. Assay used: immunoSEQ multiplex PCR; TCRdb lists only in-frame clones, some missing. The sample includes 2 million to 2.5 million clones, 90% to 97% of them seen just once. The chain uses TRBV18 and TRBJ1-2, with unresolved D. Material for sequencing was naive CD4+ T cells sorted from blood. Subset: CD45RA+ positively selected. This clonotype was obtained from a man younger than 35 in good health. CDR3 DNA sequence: TGTGCCAGCTCACCCGGTGGGAACTATGGCTACACCTTC. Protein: CASSPGGNYGYTF.